These 22 T cell receptor beta chains were sequenced from one sample in a study of T-cell reconstitution after alpha-beta-depleted transplantation in children. Unique molecular identifiers were incorporated into the prepared TCRbeta library. Each CDR3 protein is one row after TCRdb ran MiXCR on the PCR reads. The profile shows 250,000 or so distinct CDR3 sequences, 20% to 30% of them singletons. The specimen comprised PBMCs, mostly from graft donor cells, sampled 360 days after TCRalphabeta/CD19-depleted stem cell transplant. The receptors here all came from a female patient between 2 and 15 years old who had a stem cell transplant for congenital amegakaryocytic thrombocytopenia, so the T cells may come from the graft donor.

This clonotype was detected ten times or more. This chain links TRBV28 with TRBJ2-7; 8 nucleotides match TRBD1. The germline gives CDR1 MDHEN, CDR2 SYDVKM. V lost 6 bases and J lost 5; bases outside the gene matches: 9. The CDR3 has 14 amino acids. The CDR3 here is CASRSPTGVDEQYF. The CDR3 nucleotides read TGTGCCAGCAGATCCCCGACAGGGGTGGACGAGCAGTACTTC. Full variable domain (missing parts from reference TRBV28 and TRBJ2-7): DVKVTQSSRYLVKRTGEKVFLECVQDMDHENMFWYRQDPGLGLRLIYFSYDVKMKEKGDIPEGYSVSREKKERFSLILESASTNQTSMYLCASRSPTGVDEQYFGPGTRLTVT.

This clonotype occurred once. The CDR3 DNA sequence: TGTGCCAGCAGCCAAGATCCGGGGACTGGATCCTACGAGCAGTACTTC. It codes for CASSQDPGTGSYEQYF. The V call is TRBV3-1, the J call TRBJ2-7, with TRBD2 as a possible D gene (6 bases). The germline V and J ends were trimmed by 0 bases and 1 base, with 13 bases remaining between them. The CDR3 runs 16 residues. Germline V gene lookup returns CDR1 LGHDT and CDR2 YNNKEL (reference sequence).

The V call is TRBV28, the J call TRBJ2-1, with a weak D call TRBD1 (6 bases). The germline CDR1 and CDR2 sequences are MDHEN and SYDVKM. V was pared by 4 bases and J by 3 bases, with 19 bases between. The CDR3 runs to 17 residues. CDR3 in DNA: TGTGCCAGCAGTTCCACCCGCACAGGGTTTAACTACAATGAGCAGTTCTTC. Protein sequence: CASSSTRTGFNYNEQFF.

The chain's CDR3 is CASSEEGYTEAFF. The CDR3, as DNA: TGTGCCAGCAGTGAAGAGGGGTACACTGAAGCTTTCTTT. This chain links TRBV6-4 with TRBJ1-1; tentatively, D is TRBD1 (5 bases). Germline V gene sequence: CDR1 MRHNA, CDR2 SNTAGT. The ends were cut back, 3 bases at V and 3 bases at J, with 8 bases in the middle. This CDR3 has 13 residues.

This clonotype was detected a few times. The chain joins TRBV30 to TRBJ1-6; D ambiguous. Germline assignment: CDR1 GTSNPN and CDR2 SVGIG (reference sequence). CDR3 length: 14 amino acids. V lost 1 base and J 7 bases, leaving 11 bases between the germline ends. CDR3 in amino acids: CAWSGFLGNSPLHF. The DNA for the CDR3 is TGTGCCTGGAGTGGTTTCTTGGGCAATTCACCCCTCCACTTT.

This clonotype was recorded a few times. DNA for the CDR3: TGCAGTGCTAGGATACCTCAGGACCGGGAGCTGTTTTTT. Amino acids: CSARIPQDRELFF. V gene TRBV20-1 combines with J gene TRBJ2-2, with D hard to call. From germline, CDR1 is DFQATT and CDR2 SNEGSKA (reference sequence). This CDR3 contains 13 residues. V lost 3 bases and J lost 9, with 14 bases in between.

The chain combines TRBV2 with TRBJ2-4; 7 bases agree with TRBD1. Germline V gene data show CDR1 as SNHLY and CDR2 as FYNNEI. V gave up 5 bases and J gave up 8 bases; unmatched junction bases: 6. CDR3 length: 13 residues. The CDR3 DNA is TGTGCCAGCAGTCGACAGGGAATCTACATTCAGTACTTC. Protein: CASSRQGIYIQYF.

This clonotype was picked up a small number of times. The chain couples TRBV11-2 to TRBJ2-7, with TRBD2 matching 9 bases. There are 16 residues in the CDR3. Germline V gives CDR1 SGHAT, CDR2 FQNNGV. V gave up 3 bases and J gave up 3 bases; unmatched junction bases: 9. CDR3 protein: CASSFNPTSGLYEQYF. CDR3 bases: TGTGCCAGCAGCTTTAACCCGACTAGCGGACTCTACGAGCAGTACTTC.

V gene TRBV3-1 combines with J gene TRBJ2-1, with D perhaps matching TRBD2 (6 bases). Germline assignment: CDR1 LGHDT and CDR2 YNNKEL (reference sequence). This CDR3 is 18 amino acids long. Trimming removed 2 bases at V and 0 bases at J, with 17 bases between. The CDR3 sequence is CASSQQGALASSYNEQFF. CDR3 DNA: TGTGCCAGCAGCCAACAAGGAGCGCTAGCGAGCTCCTACAATGAGCAGTTCTTC.

The V call is TRBV11-2, the J call TRBJ2-7; the match to TRBD1 covers 10 bases. V lost 1 base, J lost 1 base, and 19 bases stayed unmatched. The CDR3 has 21 amino acids. From germline, CDR1 is SGHAT and CDR2 FQNNGV. Written as DNA, the CDR3 is TGTGCCAGCAGCTTAGGGTGGGAGACGCGTACCAGACAGGGGGCTTCCTACGAGCAGTACTTC. Translated: CASSLGWETRTRQGASYEQYF.

This clonotype was seen only a few times. The gene calls are TRBV3-1 and TRBJ1-1; unclear D gene. Per germline, CDR1 LGHDT and CDR2 YNNKEL (reference sequence). This CDR3 contains 13 residues. V was clipped by 0 bases and J by 5 bases, with 7 bases between them. The CDR3 is CASSQDGVTEAFF. Written as DNA, the CDR3 is TGTGCCAGCAGCCAAGATGGGGTAACTGAAGCTTTCTTT.

The chain carries TRBV5-5 and TRBJ2-7; weak D call: TRBD1 (6 bases). The V end lost 0 bases, the J end lost 4 bases, and 14 bases lay between the germline ends. Germline V gene data show CDR1 as SGHKS and CDR2 as YYEKEE (reference sequence). The CDR3 covers 15 residues. The CDR3 loop reads CASSLDPGTRYEQYF. The CDR3 region has the DNA TGTGCCAGCAGCTTGGATCCCGGGACAAGGTACGAGCAGTACTTC.

This clonotype showed up just a few times. The chain combines TRBV18 with TRBJ1-6; no reliable D call. This CDR3 is 16 amino acids long. Germline CDR1 and CDR2: KGHSH and LQKENI. The germline V and J ends were trimmed by 2 bases and 0 bases, with 8 bases remaining between them. The CDR3 spells CASSPVPHSYNSPLHF. Here the CDR3 DNA reads TGTGCCAGCTCACCAGTACCCCACTCCTATAATTCACCCCTCCACTTT.

This clonotype was picked up many times. This rearrangement joins TRBV28 to TRBJ2-3; D uncertain. The length of the CDR3 is 12 residues. CDR1 and CDR2 from the germline V gene are MDHEN and SYDVKM. V shed 8 bases and J shed 2 bases, with 8 bases lying between them. The DNA for the CDR3 is TGTGCCAGCTACCCCCCCACAGATACGCAGTATTTT. Residues: CASYPPTDTQYF.

The chain uses TRBV20-1 and TRBJ1-6; D remains ambiguous. CDR3 length equals 14 residues. The V end was cut by 2 bases, the J end by 1 base, with 6 bases between. Germline V lookup: CDR1 DFQATT, CDR2 SNEGSKA (reference sequence). The CDR3: CSARISSYNSPLHF. The CDR3 DNA is TGCAGTGCTAGAATTAGTTCCTATAATTCACCCCTCCACTTT.

Only a few counts were recorded for this clonotype. The J gene is TRBJ2-4, the V gene TRBV28; D ambiguous. The CDR3 covers 15 residues. CDR1 and CDR2 from the germline V gene are MDHEN and SYDVKM. Trimming removed 2 bases at V and 1 base at J, with 9 bases between. The CDR3 is CASSLTPRAKNIQYF. CDR3 nucleotide sequence: TGTGCCAGCAGTTTAACCCCCAGGGCCAAAAACATTCAGTACTTC.

V usage is TRBV2 and J usage is TRBJ2-1, with a tentative D call TRBD2 (6 bases). Germline V CDR1 and CDR2: SNHLY, FYNNEI. The CDR3 has 19 residues. The V end was cut by 2 bases, the J end by 0 bases, with 20 bases between. The CDR3 DNA reads TGTGCCAGCAGTGAAATTCAATGCGGGGACCTTCTCTCCTACAATGAGCAGTTCTTC. It codes for CASSEIQCGDLLSYNEQFF.

This clonotype appeared a few times. This rearrangement joins TRBV4-3 to TRBJ2-7, with TRBD2 matching over 12 bases. Germline trimming cut 0 bases from V and 6 bases from J; bases unmatched to any gene: 3. The CDR3 totals 15 residues. CDR1 is LGHNA and CDR2 is YSLEER in the germline V gene. The CDR3, as DNA: TGCGCCAGCAGCCAAGAAGCGGGACTAGCGGGCGAGCAGTACTTC. Amino acid sequence: CASSQEAGLAGEQYF.

The sample holds a few counts of this clonotype. V and J are TRBV18 and TRBJ2-7; 14 nucleotides line up with TRBD2. The V gene end was trimmed by 4 bases and the J gene end by 9 bases; junction bases not matched to a gene: 11. In germline, CDR1 is KGHSH, CDR2 LQKENI. The CDR3 length is 16 residues. CDR3 protein: CASSQSTGTSGGRQYF. For the CDR3, the DNA is TGTGCCAGCTCACAGTCTACCGGGACTAGCGGGGGAAGGCAGTACTTC.

The J gene is TRBJ2-5, the V gene TRBV12-3 or TRBV12-4; D tentatively reads TRBD1 or TRBD2 (5 bases each). The CDR3 has 15 amino acids. Trimming took 5 bases from V and 7 from J, leaving 20 bases between them. CDR3 DNA: TGTGCCAGCAGTCCAACGACTGGGGGATTAGCGACCCAGTACTTC. Protein sequence: CASSPTTGGLATQYF.

This chain connects TRBV27 to TRBJ2-3; 10 bases map to TRBD2. The CDR3 spans 20 residues. V gave up 4 bases and J gave up 4 bases; unmatched junction bases: 20. Germline values: CDR1 MNHEY, CDR2 SMNVEV (reference sequence). The CDR3 here is CASSSAAVIAGGGKSDTQYF. CDR3 bases: TGTGCCAGCAGTTCCGCGGCGGTGATAGCGGGGGGCGGGAAGTCAGATACGCAGTATTTT.

The V gene is TRBV27, the J gene TRBJ2-2; the D is unclear. The CDR3 spans 17 residues. Germline V CDR1 and CDR2: MNHEY, SMNVEV (reference sequence). The V end lost 5 bases, the J end lost 0 bases, and 16 bases lay between the germline ends. CDR3 amino acids: CASSPINRAANTGELFF. CDR3 DNA sequence: TGTGCCAGCAGTCCAATAAACCGGGCTGCGAACACCGGGGAGCTGTTTTTT.